Below, 2 T cell receptor beta chains from the same sample are listed, as sequenced in a study of T cells in Graves' hyperthyroidism and ophthalmopathy. Using RNA transcripts as the source, TCR beta CDR3 regions were amplified. First-round RT-PCR of the TCR CDR3 relied on the HTBI primer set. TCRdb itself ran the multiplex PCR reads through MiXCR, one entry per CDR3 protein. This table holds some 500,000 distinct CDR3 sequences, approximately 15% found once. Sample: blood. These receptors were taken from a woman aged 18 to 35 with Graves' hyperthyroidism.

This chain joins TRBV15 and TRBJ1-2; D is ambiguous. The V end was cut by 0 bases, the J end by 0 bases, with 8 bases between. The CDR3 is made up of 15 amino acids. Germline lookup yields CDR1 LNHNV and CDR2 YYDKDF (reference sequence). In nucleotides, the CDR3 is TGTGCCACCAGCAGAGACCGGGTACCTAACTATGGCTACACCTTC. It is translated as CATSRDRVPNYGYTF.

This clonotype was seen repeatedly, ten times or more. The chain joins TRBV7-9 to TRBJ2-1, with 7 nucleotides matching TRBD1. The CDR3 has 15 residues. V was clipped by 7 bases and J by 4 bases; unmatched bases: 10. The germline gives CDR1 SEHNR, CDR2 FQNEAQ (reference sequence). The CDR3 nucleotides are TGTGCCAGCACCCATCGGGACAGACCTTACAATGAGCAGTTCTTC. Protein product: CASTHRDRPYNEQFF.